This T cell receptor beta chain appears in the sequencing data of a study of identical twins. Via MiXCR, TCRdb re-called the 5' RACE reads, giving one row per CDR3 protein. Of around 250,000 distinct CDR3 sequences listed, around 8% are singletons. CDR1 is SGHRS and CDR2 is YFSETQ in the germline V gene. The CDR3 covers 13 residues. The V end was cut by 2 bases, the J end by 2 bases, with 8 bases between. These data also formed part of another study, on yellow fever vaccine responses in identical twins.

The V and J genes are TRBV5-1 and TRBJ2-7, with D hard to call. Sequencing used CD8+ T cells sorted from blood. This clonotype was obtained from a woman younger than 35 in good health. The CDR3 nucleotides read TGCGCCAGCAGCTTCACAGAGACCTACGAGCAGTACTTC. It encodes CASSFTETYEQYF.